Each of the 26 T cell receptor beta chains below was sequenced from the same sample in a study of metastatic and nonmetastatic thyroid tumors. Thyroid surgery took place with no prior treatment in any patient. TCRdb called clones again from the PCR reads with MiXCR. The sample has about 26,000 clones; 25% to 30% are singletons. What was sequenced was blood. These receptors came from a female donor with papillary thyroid cancer or a benign thyroid nodule (not recorded which). Some clones in this sample may be carry-over from other donors' samples.

Sample share makes this clone medium-sized. The rearrangement joins TRBV2 to TRBJ1-2; D unclear. V gave up 5 bases and J gave up 5 bases, with 6 bases separating them. The V gene's germline CDR1 is SNHLY and CDR2 FYNNEI. This CDR3 comprises 11 residues. The CDR3 sequence is CASSSGYGYTF. CDR3 DNA: TGTGCCAGCAGTTCCGGATATGGCTACACCTTC.

This clone came up many times. The chain couples TRBV20-1 to TRBJ2-3; D possibly matches TRBD1 or TRBD2 (5 bases each). The germline gives CDR1 DFQATT, CDR2 SNEGSKA (reference sequence). V was clipped by 6 bases and J by 6 bases, with 22 bases between them. The CDR3 contains 15 residues. CDR3 amino acids: CSAPTRDRAPDTQYF. The DNA for the CDR3 is TGCAGTGCCCCAACTAGGGACCGCGCCCCCGATACGCAGTATTTT.

This clone was seen a handful of times. Since a much larger clone is just one base distant, this may be a read error. Other DNA sequences in this specimen translate into the identical CDR3. The chain employs TRBV12-3 or TRBV12-4 and TRBJ1-3; D gene uncertain. CDR3 length: 16 amino acids. CDR3 nucleotides: TGTGCCGGCAGACCAGAGGACGGTTACTCTGGAAACACCATATATTTT. Translating it yields CAGRPEDGYSGNTIYF.

Of note for this clone: One junction end does not reproduce the germline sequence, and a read error may be involved. The chain is built from TRBV5-1 and TRBJ1-5; D is unclear. Germline loops: CDR1 SGHRS, CDR2 YFSETQ. CDR3 size: 17 residues. The CDR3 sequence is CASSLAAVYGSSQPQHF. The CDR3 DNA follows: TGCGCCAGCAGCTTGGCCGCTGTATACGGGAGCAGTCAGCCCCAGCATTTT.

The rearrangement joins TRBV4-2 to TRBJ2-3; maybe TRBD2 (6 bases). The CDR3 contains 14 residues. Looked up from germline, CDR1 is LGHNA and CDR2 is YNFKEQ. The ends were cut back, 1 base at V and 4 bases at J, with 9 bases in the middle. The CDR3 reads CASSQGGDSDTQYF. Written as DNA, the CDR3 is TGTGCCAGCAGCCAAGGAGGGGACTCAGATACGCAGTATTTT.

The rearrangement links TRBV30 to TRBJ1-1, with D possibly TRBD1 on 6 matching bases. CDR3 length equals 13 residues. Trimming stripped 0 bases from V and 1 base from J, with 6 bases between. The germline gives CDR1 GTSNPN, CDR2 SVGIG (reference sequence). CDR3 coding DNA: TGTGCCTGGAGTGTACAGGGGAACACTGAAGCTTTCTTT. Protein sequence: CAWSVQGNTEAFF. The full variable domain, rest sourced from reference TRBV30 and TRBJ1-1, is SQTIHQWPATLVQPVGSPLSLECTVEGTSNPNLYWYRQAAGRGLQLLFYSVGIGQISSEVPQNLSASRPQDRQFILSSKKLLLSDSGFYLCAWSVQGNTEAFFGQGTRLTVV.

This clone has at least ten counts. Possible read error: a much larger clone is one base away. The sample contains more than one DNA sequence encoding this CDR3. This chain connects TRBV20-1 to TRBJ1-4; D ambiguous. There are 12 residues in the CDR3. Germline V CDR1 and CDR2: DFQATT, SNEGSKA (reference sequence). The CDR3 loop reads CSARAVNEKLFF. The CDR3 DNA is TGCAGTGCTAGAGCGGTTAATGAAAAGCTGTTTTTT.

This clone was detected only a few times. The genes are TRBV7-3 and TRBJ2-3; no firm D call. CDR3 size: 11 residues. V gave up 0 bases and J gave up 5 bases, with 0 bases separating them. In germline, CDR1 is SGHTA, CDR2 FQGTGA. The CDR3 sequence is CASSLTDTQYF. The DNA of the CDR3 is TGTGCCAGCAGCTTAACAGATACGCAGTATTTT.

CDR3 nucleotide sequence: TGTGCCTGGAGTCAGGGGTCTTTCTACGAGCAGTACTTC. Residues: CAWSQGSFYEQYF. The chain links TRBV30 to TRBJ2-7; weak D call: TRBD1 (6 bases). This CDR3 has 13 residues. Trimming took 2 bases from V and 3 from J, leaving 11 bases between them. CDR1 GTSNPN and CDR2 SVGIG come from the germline V gene (reference sequence). Using reference TRBV30 and TRBJ2-7 for the parts outside the CDR3, the full variable domain is SQTIHQWPATLVQPVGSPLSLECTVEGTSNPNLYWYRQAAGRGLQLLFYSVGIGQISSEVPQNLSASRPQDRQFILSSKKLLLSDSGFYLCAWSQGSFYEQYFGPGTRLTVT.

To note about this clone: One end of the junction varies from germline; a read error may be responsible. This chain joins TRBV3-1 and TRBJ2-7; TRBD1 might be the D (6 bases). CDR1 and CDR2 from the germline V gene are LGHDT and YNNKEL (reference sequence). The CDR3 runs 14 residues. The CDR3 DNA sequence: TGTGCCAGCATCCAAGGGACAAACTCCTACGAGCAGTACTTC. This codes for CASIQGTNSYEQYF.

The sample holds many counts of this clone. The J gene is TRBJ1-1, the V gene TRBV20-1, with D unclear. The V and J ends lost 1 base and 7 bases respectively, with 7 bases between them. CDR3 length: 11 residues. Germline V gives CDR1 DFQATT, CDR2 SNEGSKA (reference sequence). CDR3 DNA sequence: TGCAGTGCTAGAGTATTGGGTGAAGCTTTCTTT. This gives the protein CSARVLGEAFF.

The chain links TRBV30 to TRBJ2-7; 11 bases are a match to TRBD2. Germline V gene data show CDR1 as GTSNPN and CDR2 as SVGIG (reference sequence). V was pared by 4 bases and J by 6 bases, with 8 bases of the junction left unmatched. This CDR3 is 14 amino acids long. The CDR3 bases are TGTGCCTGGAAGCTAGCGGGGGGCCGACCCGAGCAGTACTTC. It specifies CAWKLAGGRPEQYF.

In its sample, this clone was seen many times. V and J are TRBV5-4 and TRBJ1-6; 8 bases match TRBD1. Per the germline V gene, CDR1 is SGHNT and CDR2 is YYREEE (reference sequence). This CDR3 region has 18 residues. The V and J ends lost 2 bases and 7 bases, in that order; junction bases with no gene match: 14. CDR3 nucleotide sequence: TGTGCCAGCAGCTTTTCTGGACAGGGCGGAGCGGGGAATTCACCCCTCCACTTT. Translating it yields CASSFSGQGGAGNSPLHF. Filled out from reference TRBV5-4 and TRBJ1-6, the complete variable domain reads ETGVTQSPTHLIKTRGQQVTLRCSSQSGHNTVSWYQQALGQGPQFIFQYYREEENGRGNFPPRFSGLQFPNYSSELNVNALELDDSALYLCASSFSGQGGAGNSPLHFGNGTRLTVT.

This clone was detected many times. The rearrangement joins TRBV29-1 to TRBJ2-1; 12 positions match TRBD2. The trim removed 6 bases at V and 4 bases at J, leaving 10 bases unmatched. This CDR3 has 16 residues. In germline, CDR1 is SQVTM, CDR2 ANQGSEA. The CDR3 DNA reads as TGCAGCGTCCGACTAGCGGGAGCGCAGAAGTACAATGAGCAGTTCTTC. It specifies CSVRLAGAQKYNEQFF.

This clone was seen ten or more times. A much bigger clone sits one base away, suggesting this may be a read error. In this CDR3 the conserved last residue, phenylalanine or tryptophan, is missing, so a read error is likely. The J gene is TRBJ1-1, the V gene TRBV6-1; no reliable D call. Trimming removed 2 bases at V and 1 base at J, with 8 bases between. There are 14 residues in the CDR3. Germline CDR1 and CDR2: MNHNS and SASEGT. As DNA, the CDR3 is TGTGCCAGCAGTGAACGGTGTAAGAACACTGAAGCTTTCCTT. Protein sequence: CASSERCKNTEAFL.

This clone was observed many times. This chain links TRBV5-4 with TRBJ1-2, with D maybe TRBD1 (5 bases). V was shortened by 2 bases and J by 1 base, with 18 bases between the two germline ends. The V gene's germline CDR1 is SGHNT and CDR2 YYREEE (reference sequence). The CDR3 sequence is 17 residues long. The CDR3 protein is CASSFFPPVGDNYGYTF. CDR3 bases: TGTGCCAGCAGCTTCTTCCCCCCTGTAGGGGATAACTATGGCTACACCTTC.

This clone has just a few counts. This chain joins TRBV6-5 and TRBJ2-2, with 10 bases lining up with TRBD2. V shed 4 bases, J shed 4 bases, and the junction held 9 bases outside the gene matches. The CDR3 has 17 residues. Per the germline V gene, CDR1 is MNHEY and CDR2 is SVGAGI. Here the CDR3 reads CASSSPASGGVTGELFF. The CDR3 DNA reads TGTGCCAGCAGTTCGCCAGCTAGCGGGGGTGTCACCGGGGAGCTGTTTTTT.

This clone counts as medium-sized. The chain's CDR3 is CASRLGGSGRANEQFF. Here the CDR3 DNA reads TGTGCCAGCAGGCTCGGGGGGAGCGGGAGGGCCAATGAGCAGTTCTTC. The rearrangement joins TRBV6-2 or TRBV6-3 to TRBJ2-1; 10 bases are a match to TRBD2. V shed 6 bases, J shed 6 bases, and the junction held 11 bases outside the gene matches. The CDR3 length is 16 residues. Germline assignment: CDR1 MNHEY and CDR2 SVGEGT.

This clone was counted many times. V usage is TRBV13 and J usage is TRBJ1-1; D is unclear. Trimming stripped 6 bases from V and 6 bases from J, with 17 bases between. Germline CDR1 is PRHDT and CDR2 is FYEKMQ (reference sequence). The CDR3 sequence is 14 residues long. This chain's CDR3 is CASRTRKRVAEAFF. The CDR3 nucleotides read TGTGCCAGCAGAACTCGAAAGAGGGTTGCTGAAGCTTTCTTT.

This clone was found many times. The chain joins TRBV10-3 to TRBJ2-5; D ambiguous. Germline assignment: CDR1 ENHRY and CDR2 SYGVKD. V dropped 3 bases and J dropped 4 bases, with 6 bases sitting between them. CDR3 length equals 12 residues. DNA for the CDR3: TGTGCCATCAGTGATCACCGAGAGACCCAGTACTTC. Protein sequence: CAISDHRETQYF.

Many counts were recorded for this clone. V usage is TRBV11-1 and J usage is TRBJ1-1, with 9 nucleotides matching TRBD1. V lost 4 bases, J lost 5 bases, and 11 bases stayed unmatched. CDR3 length: 16 residues. From germline, CDR1 is SGHAT and CDR2 FQDESV (reference sequence). The CDR3 DNA reads TGTGCCAGCAGCTCCTCGGGGGGGACAGGGAAGACTGAAGCTTTCTTT. Encoded protein: CASSSSGGTGKTEAFF.

This clone came up many times. The chain links TRBV30 to TRBJ2-5; 9 bases line up with TRBD1. Germline CDR1 is GTSNPN and CDR2 is SVGIG (reference sequence). This CDR3 has 13 amino acids. Trimming removed 4 bases from V and 5 bases from J; junction bases left unmatched: 5. Here the CDR3 DNA reads TGTGCCTGGAACAGGGGGCGCCGGGAGACCCAGTACTTC. This codes for CAWNRGRRETQYF.

V gene TRBV9 combines with J gene TRBJ2-1; 7 nucleotides agree with TRBD2. The V segment lost 7 bases and the J segment 8 bases; nucleotides outside the gene matches: 9. This CDR3 comprises 13 residues. CDR1 and CDR2 from the germline V gene are SGDLS and YYNGEE. The CDR3 DNA follows: TGTGCCAGCCGCGGGGGTGGCCTCGATGAGCAGTTCTTC. The encoded protein is CASRGGGLDEQFF.

This rearrangement joins TRBV9 to TRBJ1-3; maybe TRBD1 (5 bases). The CDR3 totals 17 residues. Per the germline V gene, CDR1 is SGDLS and CDR2 is YYNGEE. Deletions cut 4 bases from V and 0 bases from J, with 17 bases between. The CDR3 here is CASSRSIQDFSGNTIYF. CDR3 DNA sequence: TGTGCCAGCAGCCGGTCGATACAGGATTTCTCTGGAAACACCATATATTTT.

This clone was observed a few times. This chain connects TRBV6-1 to TRBJ1-6; D not certain. Germline values: CDR1 MNHNS, CDR2 SASEGT. Trimming pared 2 bases from V and 3 bases from J, leaving 8 bases between. This CDR3 spans 15 amino acids. CDR3 protein: CASSEPPDYNSPLHF. The CDR3 DNA reads as TGTGCCAGCAGTGAACCCCCAGACTATAATTCACCCCTCCACTTT.

This clone showed up just once. The V and J genes are TRBV4-2 and TRBJ2-1; D might be TRBD1 or TRBD2, each matching 5 bases. CDR1 is LGHNA and CDR2 is YNFKEQ in the germline V gene. This CDR3 is 17 amino acids long. Between the trimmed V and J ends, which lost 7 bases and 0 bases, there was a span of 19 bases. CDR3 residues: CASILTGRWSSYNEQFF. In DNA form, the CDR3 reads TGTGCCAGCATCCTTACGGGGCGGTGGAGCTCCTACAATGAGCAGTTCTTC.